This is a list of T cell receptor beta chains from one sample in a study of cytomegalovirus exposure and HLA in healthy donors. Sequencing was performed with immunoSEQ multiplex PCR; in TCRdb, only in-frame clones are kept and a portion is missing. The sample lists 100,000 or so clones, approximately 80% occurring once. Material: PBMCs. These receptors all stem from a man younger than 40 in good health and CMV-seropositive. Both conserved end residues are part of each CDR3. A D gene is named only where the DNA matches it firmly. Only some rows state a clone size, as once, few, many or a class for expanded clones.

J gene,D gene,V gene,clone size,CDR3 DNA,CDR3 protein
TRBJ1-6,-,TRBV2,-,TGTGCCAGCAAAGGTCGGGGGAATTCACCCCTCCACTTT,CASKGRGNSPLHF
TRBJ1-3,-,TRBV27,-,TGTGCCAGCAGTTTATCGTATAGCTCTGGAAACACCATATATTTT,CASSLSYSSGNTIYF
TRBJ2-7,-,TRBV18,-,TGTGCCAGCTCACCTACCGGGACATCCGCCTACGAGCAGTACTTC,CASSPTGTSAYEQYF
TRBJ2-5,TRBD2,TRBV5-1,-,TGCGCCAGCAGCACCGGACTAGCGGGGTTTAAAGAGACCCAGTACTTC,CASSTGLAGFKETQYF
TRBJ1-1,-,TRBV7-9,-,TGTGCCAGCAGCCGGTCAGAAGCTTTCTTT,CASSRSEAFF
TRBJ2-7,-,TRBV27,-,TGTGCCAGCAGTAGAGCGGTTTCCTACGAGCAGTACTTC,CASSRAVSYEQYF
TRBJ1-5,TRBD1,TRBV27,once,TGTGCCAGCAGGGGACAGCGTCAGCGGCCCCAGCATTTT,CASRGQRQRPQHF
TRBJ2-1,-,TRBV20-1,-,TGCAGTGGCTGGGGCGGGGATGAGCAGTTCTTC,CSGWGGDEQFF
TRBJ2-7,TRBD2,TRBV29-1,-,TGCAGCGTTGATGGGACTAGGGGTAACGAGCAGTACTTC,CSVDGTRGNEQYF
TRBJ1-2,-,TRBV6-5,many,TGTGCCAGCAGCCCCGGGACACCCCGTGATGGCTACACCTTC,CASSPGTPRDGYTF
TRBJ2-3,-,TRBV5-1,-,TGCGCCAGCAGCACTGATGTTGATACGCAGTATTTT,CASSTDVDTQYF
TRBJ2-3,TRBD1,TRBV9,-,TGTGCCAGCAGCTCCCGACAGGGGGATACGCAGTATTTT,CASSSRQGDTQYF
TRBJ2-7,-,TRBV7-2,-,TGTGCCAGCAGGCGGGACTCCTTAGGCGACGAGCAGTACTTC,CASRRDSLGDEQYF
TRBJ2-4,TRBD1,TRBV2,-,TGTGCCAGCAGCCCAGACAGGGGGTTGAACATTCAGTACTTC,CASSPDRGLNIQYF
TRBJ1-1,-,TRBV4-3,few,TGCGCCAGCAGCCAGGTCAGGAACACTGAAGCTTTCTTT,CASSQVRNTEAFF
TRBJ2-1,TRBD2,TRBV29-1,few,TGCAGCGTTGCTCTAGCGGGAGGTGGACAGGACAATGAGCAGTTCTTC,CSVALAGGGQDNEQFF
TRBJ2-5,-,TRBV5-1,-,TGCGCCAGCAGCTTGGGAGGGGGCCAAGAGACCCAGTACTTC,CASSLGGGQETQYF
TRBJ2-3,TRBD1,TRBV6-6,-,TGTGCCAGCAGTCTAAGGGGGCCAGATACGCAGTATTTT,CASSLRGPDTQYF
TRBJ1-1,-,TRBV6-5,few,TGTGCCAGCCGACAGACAGTGGTCACTGAAGCTTTCTTT,CASRQTVVTEAFF
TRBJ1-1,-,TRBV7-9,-,TGTGCCAGCAGCCCCTCGGGGGGGCAAACGGCTTTCTTT,CASSPSGGQTAFF